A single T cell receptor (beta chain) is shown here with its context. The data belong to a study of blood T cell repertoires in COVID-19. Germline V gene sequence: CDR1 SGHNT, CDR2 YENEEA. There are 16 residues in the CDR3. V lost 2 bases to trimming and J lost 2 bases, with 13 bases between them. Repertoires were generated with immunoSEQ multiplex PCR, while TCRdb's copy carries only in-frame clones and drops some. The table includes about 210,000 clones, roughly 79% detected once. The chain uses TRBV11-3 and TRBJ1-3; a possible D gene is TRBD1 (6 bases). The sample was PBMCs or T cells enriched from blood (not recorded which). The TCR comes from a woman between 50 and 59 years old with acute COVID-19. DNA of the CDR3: TGTGCCAGCAGCTTACAGGGGATGTCTGCTGGAAACACCATATATTTT. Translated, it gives CASSLQGMSAGNTIYF.